These T cell receptor beta chains were read from a single sample in a study of T cells after yellow fever vaccination. TCRdb used MiXCR to reprocess the 5' RACE reads, holding one entry per CDR3 protein. Among about 300,000 distinct CDR3 sequences, 3.5% to 4.5% were seen once, and the ten largest hold 24%. The material sequenced was PBMCs, taken 5 days after the yellow fever booster vaccination. The source is a man in his late teens or twenties who received the YFV17D yellow fever vaccine. Both conserved end residues are part of each CDR3. Fields, in order: D gene, J gene, clone size, V gene, CDR3 DNA, CDR3 protein. The D gene is left open where the match is weak. Some rows have no size entry. The others give once, few or many, or a class for an expanded clone.

D gene: -; J gene: TRBJ1-2; clone size: few; V gene: TRBV4-3; CDR3 DNA: TGCGCCAGCAGCCAAGATCTGAGCAGCAATGGCTACACCTTC; CDR3 protein: CASSQDLSSNGYTF
D gene: -; J gene: TRBJ1-4; clone size: -; V gene: TRBV5-4; CDR3 DNA: TGTGCCAGCAGCTCCGACAGTGAACTGTTTTTT; CDR3 protein: CASSSDSELFF
D gene: -; J gene: TRBJ2-7; clone size: -; V gene: TRBV4-1; CDR3 DNA: TGCGCCAGCAGCCAAGGAATCTACTACGAGCAGTACTTC; CDR3 protein: CASSQGIYYEQYF
D gene: -; J gene: TRBJ2-3; clone size: -; V gene: TRBV29-1; CDR3 DNA: TGCAGCGTTGCCGGGGGGCCCGATACGCAGTATTTT; CDR3 protein: CSVAGGPDTQYF
D gene: -; J gene: TRBJ2-4; clone size: -; V gene: TRBV6-6; CDR3 DNA: TGTGCCAGCAGTTACGCCCCGGTGGCGGGTCGGGCCAAAAACATTCAGTACTTC; CDR3 protein: CASSYAPVAGRAKNIQYF
D gene: -; J gene: TRBJ1-3; clone size: -; V gene: TRBV4-2; CDR3 DNA: TGTGCCAGCAGCGCTAGGTACTCTGGAAACACCATATATTTT; CDR3 protein: CASSARYSGNTIYF
D gene: -; J gene: TRBJ1-2; clone size: few; V gene: TRBV20-1; CDR3 DNA: TGCAGTGCTAGAACTAAGACCCGAATCGACTATGGCTACACCTTC; CDR3 protein: CSARTKTRIDYGYTF
D gene: TRBD2; J gene: TRBJ2-5; clone size: -; V gene: TRBV6-4; CDR3 DNA: TGTGCCACCTCACCTAGCGGGGGGGCTCGAGAGACCCAGTACTTC; CDR3 protein: CATSPSGGARETQYF
D gene: -; J gene: TRBJ2-3; clone size: few; V gene: TRBV19; CDR3 DNA: TGTGCCAGTAGTACCCGAAGGGGCGGCACAGATACGCAGTATTTT; CDR3 protein: CASSTRRGGTDTQYF
D gene: -; J gene: TRBJ2-7; clone size: -; V gene: TRBV7-6; CDR3 DNA: TGTGCCAGCAGCTTAGCGCCGGGGCGGGGGCTCTCCTACGAGCAGTACTTC; CDR3 protein: CASSLAPGRGLSYEQYF
D gene: -; J gene: TRBJ1-6; clone size: few; V gene: TRBV7-2; CDR3 DNA: TGTGCCAGCAGCCGCCTTAGGGACTCCTATAATTCACCCCTCCACTTT; CDR3 protein: CASSRLRDSYNSPLHF
D gene: -; J gene: TRBJ1-1; clone size: many; V gene: TRBV18; CDR3 DNA: TGTGCCAGCTCACCACCTTCACGGGCCGACACTGAAGCTTTCTTT; CDR3 protein: CASSPPSRADTEAFF
D gene: -; J gene: TRBJ1-1; clone size: -; V gene: TRBV4-1; CDR3 DNA: TGCGCCAGCAGCCCCGACCGGGGAGGGGACACTGAAGCTTTCTTT; CDR3 protein: CASSPDRGGDTEAFF
D gene: -; J gene: TRBJ2-4; clone size: few; V gene: TRBV5-1; CDR3 DNA: TGCGCCAGCAGCTTGGACGGGACCGAAAACATTCAGTACTTC; CDR3 protein: CASSLDGTENIQYF
D gene: -; J gene: TRBJ1-6; clone size: -; V gene: TRBV4-3; CDR3 DNA: TGCGCCAGCAGCCAAGTCGTCATGGGACAAGGGTACTTCACCCTCCACTTT; CDR3 protein: CASSQVVMGQGYFTLHF
D gene: -; J gene: TRBJ1-5; clone size: few; V gene: TRBV18; CDR3 DNA: TGTGCCAGCTCCACCGCTGGACACCACAATCAGCCCCAGCATTTT; CDR3 protein: CASSTAGHHNQPQHF
D gene: -; J gene: TRBJ1-2; clone size: -; V gene: TRBV5-1; CDR3 DNA: TGCGCCAGCAGCCCCAACGATTTAACAGGAATAATCGACTATGGCTACACCTTC; CDR3 protein: CASSPNDLTGIIDYGYTF
D gene: -; J gene: TRBJ1-5; clone size: few; V gene: TRBV7-6; CDR3 DNA: TGTGCCAGCACCTATCCCCCCGGGGGGCCCTATCAGCCCCAGCATTTT; CDR3 protein: CASTYPPGGPYQPQHF
D gene: -; J gene: TRBJ2-6; clone size: -; V gene: TRBV10-3; CDR3 DNA: TGTGCCATCTCACGACGGGATCTCCTATCAGGGGCCAACGTCCTGACTTTC; CDR3 protein: CAISRRDLLSGANVLTF
D gene: -; J gene: TRBJ2-5; clone size: few; V gene: TRBV4-2; CDR3 DNA: TGTGCCAGCAGCCAAGATCGGTACTTACAAGAGACCCAGTACTTC; CDR3 protein: CASSQDRYLQETQYF
D gene: -; J gene: TRBJ2-6; clone size: many; V gene: TRBV5-1; CDR3 DNA: TGCGCCAGCTATACGACAGCCGGGGCCAACGTCCTGACTTTC; CDR3 protein: CASYTTAGANVLTF
D gene: -; J gene: TRBJ2-4; clone size: few; V gene: TRBV7-2; CDR3 DNA: TGTGCCAGCAGCCTACAGAATCCGGAGGACATTCAGTACTTC; CDR3 protein: CASSLQNPEDIQYF
D gene: -; J gene: TRBJ1-1; clone size: many; V gene: TRBV9; CDR3 DNA: TGTGCCAGCAGCGTAACGGGGCGGAACACTGAAGCTTTCTTT; CDR3 protein: CASSVTGRNTEAFF
D gene: -; J gene: TRBJ2-7; clone size: -; V gene: TRBV19; CDR3 DNA: TGTGCCAGTAGTATACCGGGCTACGAGCAGTACTTC; CDR3 protein: CASSIPGYEQYF
D gene: -; J gene: TRBJ2-3; clone size: few; V gene: TRBV4-1; CDR3 DNA: TGCGCCAGCAGCCAAGACAGGTCCACAGATACGCAGTATTTT; CDR3 protein: CASSQDRSTDTQYF
D gene: TRBD1; J gene: TRBJ1-6; clone size: many; V gene: TRBV6-5; CDR3 DNA: TGTGCCAGCAGTTACGCGGACAGGGGGCCGTCACCCCTCCACTTT; CDR3 protein: CASSYADRGPSPLHF
D gene: -; J gene: TRBJ2-4; clone size: -; V gene: TRBV5-1; CDR3 DNA: TGCGCCAGCAGCTTAGCTTCCGGGTCTGGCAAAAACATTCAGTACTTC; CDR3 protein: CASSLASGSGKNIQYF
D gene: -; J gene: TRBJ1-1; clone size: -; V gene: TRBV11-2; CDR3 DNA: TGTGCCAGCAGCTTACGGGGGCCCCAGAACACTGAAGCTTTCTTT; CDR3 protein: CASSLRGPQNTEAFF
D gene: -; J gene: TRBJ2-5; clone size: many; V gene: TRBV3-1; CDR3 DNA: TGTGCCAGCAGGCCAACGGTACAAGAGACCCAGTACTTC; CDR3 protein: CASRPTVQETQYF
D gene: TRBD2; J gene: TRBJ2-5; clone size: few; V gene: TRBV20-1; CDR3 DNA: TGCAGTGCTAGACCGGGACTAGCGGGGTTGGAGACCCAGTACTTC; CDR3 protein: CSARPGLAGLETQYF
D gene: -; J gene: TRBJ2-3; clone size: many; V gene: TRBV20-1; CDR3 DNA: TGCAGTGCTAGAGAGCTCACAGATACGCAGTATTTT; CDR3 protein: CSARELTDTQYF
D gene: -; J gene: TRBJ1-2; clone size: few; V gene: TRBV18; CDR3 DNA: TGTGCCAGCTCACCACAGTTGGGGACTAACTATGGCTACACCTTC; CDR3 protein: CASSPQLGTNYGYTF
D gene: -; J gene: TRBJ1-2; clone size: -; V gene: TRBV20-1; CDR3 DNA: TGCAGTGCTAGGCCGCAGGCTGAGAGCTATGGCTACACCTTC; CDR3 protein: CSARPQAESYGYTF
D gene: -; J gene: TRBJ2-3; clone size: -; V gene: TRBV9; CDR3 DNA: TGTGCCAGCAGCGTCTCCGTAGGACGTGACACAGATACGCAGTATTTT; CDR3 protein: CASSVSVGRDTDTQYF
D gene: -; J gene: TRBJ2-5; clone size: few; V gene: TRBV18; CDR3 DNA: TGTGCCAGCTCCCTCCGGGGTGGTACCCCAAAAGAGACCCAGTACTTC; CDR3 protein: CASSLRGGTPKETQYF
D gene: -; J gene: TRBJ1-1; clone size: many; V gene: TRBV7-2; CDR3 DNA: TGTGCCAGCAGCTTATATGGAAGGGACACTGAAGCTTTCTTT; CDR3 protein: CASSLYGRDTEAFF
D gene: -; J gene: TRBJ2-1; clone size: -; V gene: TRBV15; CDR3 DNA: TGTGCCACCAGCAGGAAAGGCAATGAGCAGTTCTTC; CDR3 protein: CATSRKGNEQFF
D gene: -; J gene: TRBJ2-2; clone size: few; V gene: TRBV7-3; CDR3 DNA: TGTGCCAGCAGCATCCAGCGGCCCGGGGAGCTGTTTTTT; CDR3 protein: CASSIQRPGELFF
D gene: -; J gene: TRBJ1-1; clone size: many; V gene: TRBV4-2; CDR3 DNA: TGTGCCAGCAGCCTTAACGGTGAAGCTTTCTTT; CDR3 protein: CASSLNGEAFF
D gene: TRBD2; J gene: TRBJ2-2; clone size: many; V gene: TRBV4-1; CDR3 DNA: TGCGCCAGCAGCCGGACTAGCGGGGAGAACACCGGGGAGCTGTTTTTT; CDR3 protein: CASSRTSGENTGELFF
D gene: TRBD2; J gene: TRBJ2-3; clone size: many; V gene: TRBV5-4; CDR3 DNA: TGCGCCAGCAGCGCAGGACTAGCGGGGGGCACAGATACGCAGTATTTT; CDR3 protein: CASSAGLAGGTDTQYF
D gene: -; J gene: TRBJ2-1; clone size: -; V gene: TRBV4-1; CDR3 DNA: TGCGCCAGCAGCCAAGTGGCAAAGGGTTGGAATGAGCAGTTCTTC; CDR3 protein: CASSQVAKGWNEQFF
D gene: -; J gene: TRBJ1-1; clone size: many; V gene: TRBV4-3; CDR3 DNA: TGCGCCAGCAGCCAAGAAGAGGCTGTGAGGGGAGGGCCCGCCAAAGCTTTCTTT; CDR3 protein: CASSQEEAVRGGPAKAFF
D gene: -; J gene: TRBJ1-2; clone size: many; V gene: TRBV12-3/TRBV12-4; CDR3 DNA: TGTGCCAGCAGTTTTGACAATCTTGGCTACACCTTC; CDR3 protein: CASSFDNLGYTF
D gene: -; J gene: TRBJ1-1; clone size: few; V gene: TRBV7-2; CDR3 DNA: TGTGCCAGCAGCCGTGAAACTGGAACCGCGAGCACTGAAGCTTTCTTT; CDR3 protein: CASSRETGTASTEAFF
D gene: TRBD1; J gene: TRBJ2-5; clone size: many; V gene: TRBV6-1; CDR3 DNA: TGTGCCAGCAGTGGATTGGGACAGTCCCAAGAGACCCAGTACTTC; CDR3 protein: CASSGLGQSQETQYF
D gene: -; J gene: TRBJ1-5; clone size: -; V gene: TRBV15; CDR3 DNA: TGTGCCACCAGCCTGTCGGGGGGACGACACCAGCATTTT; CDR3 protein: CATSLSGGRHQHF
D gene: TRBD2; J gene: TRBJ2-7; clone size: few; V gene: TRBV7-6; CDR3 DNA: TGTGCCAGCAGCTTAGCCCCCCCCCAGCGGGGGGGCCCCCACGAGCAGTACTTC; CDR3 protein: CASSLAPPQRGGPHEQYF
D gene: TRBD2; J gene: TRBJ2-7; clone size: many; V gene: TRBV2; CDR3 DNA: TGTGCCAGCAGTGTTAGCGGGGGGACCTACGAGCAGTACTTC; CDR3 protein: CASSVSGGTYEQYF
D gene: TRBD2; J gene: TRBJ2-5; clone size: -; V gene: TRBV7-9; CDR3 DNA: TGTGCCAGCAGCTTCCCGACGACTAGCGGGGGGGCTGTGACCCAGTACTTC; CDR3 protein: CASSFPTTSGGAVTQYF
D gene: -; J gene: TRBJ1-4; clone size: few; V gene: TRBV5-4; CDR3 DNA: TGTGCCAGCAGCGTAGACAGAGAAAAACTGTTTTTT; CDR3 protein: CASSVDREKLFF
D gene: TRBD2; J gene: TRBJ2-1; clone size: -; V gene: TRBV4-2; CDR3 DNA: TGTGCCAGCAGCCAAGATCTAGCGGGGGGCCGTAGTGATGAGCAGTTCTTC; CDR3 protein: CASSQDLAGGRSDEQFF